This T cell receptor (beta chain) was obtained from a study of T-cell memory formation after mild COVID-19. Notes on the study in general: Prior to infection, memory already included some responding clones, suggesting cross-reactive memory joined. A second wave of clones peaked on day 37, and their SARS-CoV-2 specificity went unconfirmed.

V gave up 5 bases and J gave up 5 bases, with 15 bases separating them. Germline V CDR1 and CDR2: SGHTA, FQGNSA. The CDR3 contains 14 residues. Points on this clonotype: Antigen unknown.

MiXCR, run by TCRdb on the 5' RACE reads, gives a single entry per CDR3 protein. The sample has just over 60,000 distinct CDR3 sequences; 9.3% are singletons. The sequenced material came from PBMCs or a T cell subset sorted from them (not recorded which). This TCR came from a man younger than 30 who had mild COVID-19 (a few samples of this study predate the infection). Cell type and time point are not known. The rearrangement joins TRBV7-2 to TRBJ1-1; no definite D call. This CDR3 reads CASSPRTSATEAFF. CDR3 nucleotides: TGTGCCAGCAGCCCAAGAACCAGTGCGACTGAAGCTTTCTTT. Filled out from reference TRBV7-2 and TRBJ1-1, the complete variable domain reads GAGVSQSPSNKVTEKGKDVELRCDPISGHTALYWYRQSLGQGLEFLIYFQGNSAPDKSGLPSDRFSAERTGGSVSTLTIQRTQQEDSAVYLCASSPRTSATEAFFGQGTRLTVV.